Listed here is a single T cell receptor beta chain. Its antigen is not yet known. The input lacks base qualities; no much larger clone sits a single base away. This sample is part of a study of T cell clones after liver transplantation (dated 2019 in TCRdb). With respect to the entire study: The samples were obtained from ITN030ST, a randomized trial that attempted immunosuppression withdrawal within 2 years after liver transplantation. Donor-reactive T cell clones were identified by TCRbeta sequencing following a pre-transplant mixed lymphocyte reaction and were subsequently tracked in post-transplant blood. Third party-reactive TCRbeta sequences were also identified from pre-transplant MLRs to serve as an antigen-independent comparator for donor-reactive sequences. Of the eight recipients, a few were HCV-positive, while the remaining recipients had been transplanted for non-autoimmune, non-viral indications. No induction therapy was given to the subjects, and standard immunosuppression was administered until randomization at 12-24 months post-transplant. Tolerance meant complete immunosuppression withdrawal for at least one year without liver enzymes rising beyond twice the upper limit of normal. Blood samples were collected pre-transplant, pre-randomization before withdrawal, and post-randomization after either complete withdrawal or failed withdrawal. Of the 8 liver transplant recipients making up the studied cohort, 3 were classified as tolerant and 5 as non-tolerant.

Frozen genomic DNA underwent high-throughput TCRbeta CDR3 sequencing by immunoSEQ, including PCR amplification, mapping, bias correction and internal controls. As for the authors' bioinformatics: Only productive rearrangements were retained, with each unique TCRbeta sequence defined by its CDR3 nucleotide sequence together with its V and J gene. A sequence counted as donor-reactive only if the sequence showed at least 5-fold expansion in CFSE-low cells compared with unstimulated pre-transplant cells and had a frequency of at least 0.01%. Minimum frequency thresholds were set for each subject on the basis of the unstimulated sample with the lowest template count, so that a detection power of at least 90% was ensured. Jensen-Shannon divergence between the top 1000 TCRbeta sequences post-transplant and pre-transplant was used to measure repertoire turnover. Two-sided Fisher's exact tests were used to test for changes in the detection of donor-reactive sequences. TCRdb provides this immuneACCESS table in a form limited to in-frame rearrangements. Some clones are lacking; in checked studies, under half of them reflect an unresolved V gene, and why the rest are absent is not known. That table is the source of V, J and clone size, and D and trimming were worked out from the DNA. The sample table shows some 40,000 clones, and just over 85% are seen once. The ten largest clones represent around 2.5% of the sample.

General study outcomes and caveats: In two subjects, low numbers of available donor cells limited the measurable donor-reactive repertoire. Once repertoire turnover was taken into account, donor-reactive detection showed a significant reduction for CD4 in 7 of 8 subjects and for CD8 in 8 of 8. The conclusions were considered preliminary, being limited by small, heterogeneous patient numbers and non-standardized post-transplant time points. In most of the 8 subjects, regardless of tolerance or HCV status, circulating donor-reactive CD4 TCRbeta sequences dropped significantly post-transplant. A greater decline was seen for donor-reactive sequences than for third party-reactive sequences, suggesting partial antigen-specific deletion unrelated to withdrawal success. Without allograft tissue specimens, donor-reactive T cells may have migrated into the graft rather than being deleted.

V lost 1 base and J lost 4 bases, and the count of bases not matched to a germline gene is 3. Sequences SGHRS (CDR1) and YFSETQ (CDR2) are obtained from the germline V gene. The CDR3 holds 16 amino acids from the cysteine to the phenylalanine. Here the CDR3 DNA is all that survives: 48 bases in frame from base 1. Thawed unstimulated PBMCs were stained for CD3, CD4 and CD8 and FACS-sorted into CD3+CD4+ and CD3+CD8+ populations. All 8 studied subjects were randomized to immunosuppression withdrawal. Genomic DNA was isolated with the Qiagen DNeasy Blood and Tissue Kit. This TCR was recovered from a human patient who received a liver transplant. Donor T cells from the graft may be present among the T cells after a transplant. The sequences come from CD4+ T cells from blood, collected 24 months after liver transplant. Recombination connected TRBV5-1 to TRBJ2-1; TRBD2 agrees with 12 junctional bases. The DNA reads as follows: TGCGCCAGCAGCTTGTCGGGGACTAGCGGGTACAATGAGCAGTTCTTC. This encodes CASSLSGTSGYNEQFF.